This T cell receptor beta chain was retrieved from a study of blood T cell repertoires in COVID-19. Study information: Samples representing acute and convalescent COVID-19 were sourced from the United States, Italy and Spain. T cells, B-cell-depleted T cells, or PBMCs supplied cDNA or gDNA.

Per the original methods: For nucleated cells, counts were estimated from reference gene primer amplification. Some clones are missing from TCRdb's copy, which holds only in-frame ones; the method was immunoSEQ multiplex PCR. That table gives V, J and clone size, and the DNA gave D and trimming. Of around 65,000 clones in the sample, around four fifths were seen once. V was shortened by 0 bases and J by 2 bases, with 14 bases between the two germline ends. This CDR3 spans 16 amino acids. Germline V gene data show CDR1 as SGHNT and CDR2 as YYREEE (reference sequence). Sequenced input: peripheral blood. This chain uses TRBV5-4 with TRBJ1-2, with a weak D call TRBD1 (5 bases). This receptor was identified in a human donor in a cohort sampled during active COVID-19. This CDR3 is CASSLEDRPRNYGYTF. CDR3 nucleotides: TGTGCCAGCAGCTTGGAAGACAGACCGCGGAACTATGGCTACACCTTC.